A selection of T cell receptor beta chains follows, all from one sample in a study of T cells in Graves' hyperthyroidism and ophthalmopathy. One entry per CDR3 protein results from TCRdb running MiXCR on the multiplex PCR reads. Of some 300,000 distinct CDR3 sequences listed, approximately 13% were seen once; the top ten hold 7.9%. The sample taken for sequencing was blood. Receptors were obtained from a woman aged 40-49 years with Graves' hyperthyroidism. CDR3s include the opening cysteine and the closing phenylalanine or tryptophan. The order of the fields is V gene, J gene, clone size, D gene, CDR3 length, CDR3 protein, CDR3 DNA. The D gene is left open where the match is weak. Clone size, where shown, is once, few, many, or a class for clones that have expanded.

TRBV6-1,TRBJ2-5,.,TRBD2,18,CASRKGLAGVEGQETQYF,TGTGCCAGCAGGAAGGGACTAGCGGGAGTCGAGGGCCAAGAGACCCAGTACTTC
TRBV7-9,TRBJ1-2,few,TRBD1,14,CASSEGQLNYGYTF,TGTGCCAGCAGCGAGGGACAGCTTAACTATGGCTACACCTTC
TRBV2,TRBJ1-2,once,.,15,CASSVGGSHIYGYTF,TGTGCCAGCAGCGTAGGCGGCAGCCACATCTATGGCTACACCTTC
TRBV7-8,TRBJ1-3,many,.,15,CASSLVGASGNTIYF,TGTGCCAGCAGCTTAGTTGGGGCCTCTGGAAACACCATATATTTT
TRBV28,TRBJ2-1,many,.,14,CASNGGAEGDEQFF,TGTGCCAGCAATGGGGGCGCAGAGGGGGATGAGCAGTTCTTC
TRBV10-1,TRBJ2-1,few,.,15,CASSKYSSRLETQFF,TGCGCCAGCAGTAAATACTCTTCTCGCTTAGAGACCCAGTTCTTC
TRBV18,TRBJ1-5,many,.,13,CASSPGDNQPQHF,TGTGCCAGCTCACCAGGGGACAATCAGCCCCAGCATTTT
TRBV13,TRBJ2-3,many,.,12,CASSAETDTQYF,TGTGCCAGCAGCGCCGAGACAGATACGCAGTATTTT
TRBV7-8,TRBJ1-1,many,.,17,CASSLGRRGRVDTEAFF,TGTGCCAGCAGCTTAGGCCGTCGGGGCAGGGTGGACACTGAAGCTTTCTTT
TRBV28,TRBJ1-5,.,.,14,CAGSLFFSHQPQHF,TGTGCCGGCAGTTTATTTTTCTCACATCAGCCCCAGCATTTT
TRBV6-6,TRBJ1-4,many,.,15,CASSYLGGTLEKLFF,TGTGCCAGCAGTTACTTGGGAGGAACCCTTGAAAAACTGTTTTTT
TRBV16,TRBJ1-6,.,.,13,CASSDSGNSPLHF,TGTGCCAGCAGTGACTCAGGGAACTCACCCCTCCACTTT
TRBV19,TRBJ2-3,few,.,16,CASSILGGAPADTQYF,TGTGCCAGTAGCATCCTAGGGGGGGCGCCGGCAGATACGCAGTATTTT
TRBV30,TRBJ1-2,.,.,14,CAWSGSLGAYGYTF,TGTGCCTGGAGTGGGAGCCTTGGGGCCTATGGCTACACCTTC
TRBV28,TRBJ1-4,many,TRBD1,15,CASSLRTGPNEKLFF,TGTGCCAGCAGTTTAAGGACAGGCCCTAATGAAAAACTGTTTTTT
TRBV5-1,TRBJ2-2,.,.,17,CASSLVPLTRSTGELFF,TGCGCCAGCAGCTTGGTACCCCTCACTAGGAGCACCGGGGAGCTGTTTTTT
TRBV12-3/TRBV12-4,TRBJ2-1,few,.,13,CASSSGSHNEQFF,TGTGCCAGCAGTTCAGGGTCCCACAATGAGCAGTTCTTC
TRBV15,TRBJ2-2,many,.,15,CATHQETTNTGELFF,TGTGCCACCCACCAAGAGACAACGAACACCGGGGAGCTGTTTTTT
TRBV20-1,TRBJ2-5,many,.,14,CSASARVLWETQYF,TGCAGTGCTAGTGCCAGAGTCCTTTGGGAGACCCAGTACTTC
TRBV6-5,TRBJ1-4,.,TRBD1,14,CASSYSGTAEKLFF,TGTGCCAGCAGTTACTCCGGGACAGCTGAAAAACTGTTTTTT
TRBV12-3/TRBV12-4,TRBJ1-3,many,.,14,CASSLRRIGNTIYF,TGTGCCAGCAGTTTAAGGCGGATTGGAAACACCATATATTTT
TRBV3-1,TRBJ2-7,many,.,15,CASSQDWGVSYEQYF,TGTGCCAGCAGCCAAGATTGGGGAGTCTCCTACGAGCAGTACTTC
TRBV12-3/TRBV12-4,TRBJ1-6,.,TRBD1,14,CASSRTGGRSPLHF,TGTGCCAGCAGTCGGACAGGGGGCAGGTCACCCCTCCACTTT
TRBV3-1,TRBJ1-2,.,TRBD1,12,CASSQRDSHYTF,TGTGCCAGCAGCCAACGGGACAGCCACTACACCTTC
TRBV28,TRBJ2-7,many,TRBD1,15,CATEAAGQGAYEQYF,TGTGCCACCGAAGCCGCGGGACAGGGAGCCTACGAGCAGTACTTC
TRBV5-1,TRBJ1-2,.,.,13,CASSPGLVDGYTF,TGCGCCAGCAGCCCCGGGCTGGTGGATGGCTACACCTTC
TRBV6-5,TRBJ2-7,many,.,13,CASSSREIYEQYF,TGTGCCAGCAGTTCACGAGAAATCTACGAGCAGTACTTC
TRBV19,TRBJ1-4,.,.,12,CASSILQEKLFF,TGTGCCAGTAGTATTTTACAGGAAAAACTGTTTTTT
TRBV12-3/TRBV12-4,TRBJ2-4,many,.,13,CASTFGRGNIQYF,TGTGCCAGCACCTTCGGGAGAGGAAACATTCAGTACTTC
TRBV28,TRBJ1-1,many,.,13,CASMRQLNTEAFF,TGTGCCAGCATGCGACAGTTGAACACTGAAGCTTTCTTT
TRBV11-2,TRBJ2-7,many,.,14,CASSSPAKGYEQYF,TGTGCCAGCAGCTCCCCCGCAAAGGGCTACGAGCAGTACTTC
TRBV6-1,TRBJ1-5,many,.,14,CASSPGAPDQPQHF,TGTGCCAGCAGTCCTGGAGCTCCCGATCAGCCCCAGCATTTT
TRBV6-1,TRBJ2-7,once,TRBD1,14,CASSHRGQGREQYF,TGTGCCAGCAGCCACAGGGGACAGGGACGCGAGCAGTACTTC
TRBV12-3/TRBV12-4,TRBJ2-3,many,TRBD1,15,CASSPRTGLTDTQYF,TGTGCCAGCAGTCCCCGGACAGGACTCACAGATACGCAGTATTTT
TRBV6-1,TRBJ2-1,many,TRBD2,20,CASSEVFWASGGTTYNEQFF,TGTGCCAGCAGTGAAGTGTTTTGGGCTAGCGGGGGGACAACCTACAATGAGCAGTTCTTC
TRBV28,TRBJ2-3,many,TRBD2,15,CASSPGTSWSDTQYF,TGTGCCAGCAGCCCCGGGACTAGTTGGTCAGATACGCAGTATTTT
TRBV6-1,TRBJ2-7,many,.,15,CASNWSAGHHYEQYF,TGTGCCAGCAATTGGTCCGCCGGACACCACTACGAGCAGTACTTC
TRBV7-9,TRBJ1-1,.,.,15,CASSLGQGSNTEAFF,TGTGCCAGCAGCTTAGGTCAGGGTAGTAACACTGAAGCTTTCTTT
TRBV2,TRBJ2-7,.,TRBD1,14,CASSGRQGSFEQYF,TGTGCCAGCAGTGGAAGACAGGGCTCTTTCGAGCAGTACTTC
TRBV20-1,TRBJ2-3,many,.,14,CSARGSGTKGTQYF,TGCAGTGCTAGAGGGAGCGGGACAAAGGGTACGCAGTATTTT
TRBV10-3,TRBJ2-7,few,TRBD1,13,CAISVQGDYEQYF,TGTGCCATCAGTGTTCAGGGGGACTACGAGCAGTACTTC
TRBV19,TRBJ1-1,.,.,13,CASTLGPPIEAFF,TGTGCCAGTACCCTCGGCCCACCAATTGAAGCTTTCTTT
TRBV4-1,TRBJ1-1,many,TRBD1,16,CASSQGRTGWNTEAFF,TGCGCCAGCAGCCAAGGACGGACAGGGTGGAACACTGAAGCTTTCTTT